The 8 T cell receptor beta chains in this list originate from one sample, sequenced in a study of T cell repertoires in cytomegalovirus infection. TCRdb ran MiXCR on the reads and lists one entry per CDR3 protein. This sample has 200,000 to 300,000 distinct CDR3 sequences, with roughly an eighth found just once. Sequencing was done on a sample of PBMCs. The receptor source for this set is a human donor in good health (CMV status not recorded). Some clones in this sample may be carry-over from other donors' samples.

This CDR3 reads CASSRTSGSSNEQFF. The CDR3, as DNA: TGTGCCAGCAGTCGTACTAGCGGGAGTTCTAATGAGCAGTTCTTC. This sequence joins TRBV12-3 or TRBV12-4 and TRBJ2-1; the match to TRBD2 covers 11 bases. CDR3 length equals 15 residues. The V gene end was trimmed by 5 bases and the J gene end by 7 bases; junction bases not matched to a gene: 7.

This clonotype appeared many times. This chain links TRBV10-3 with TRBJ2-1; 9 bases are shared with TRBD2. The V gene end was trimmed by 6 bases and the J gene end by 7 bases; junction bases not matched to a gene: 13. The V gene's germline CDR1 is ENHRY and CDR2 SYGVKD. This CDR3 has 16 amino acids. Here the CDR3 reads CAIRGVREGQGNEQFF. The CDR3 DNA reads as TGTGCCATCAGGGGGGTGCGGGAGGGCCAGGGTAATGAGCAGTTCTTC.

The rearrangement joins TRBV13 to TRBJ2-7; 7 bases are shared with TRBD2. This CDR3 is built from 14 residues. CDR1 and CDR2 (germline): PRHDT, FYEKMQ (reference sequence). The junction had 8 bases not matched to a gene; V was cut back by 3 bases and J by 6 bases. The DNA for the CDR3 is TGTGCCAGCAGCTTGATCGGGGGGTCGGGCGAGCAGTACTTC. This gives the protein CASSLIGGSGEQYF.

This clonotype was seen at least ten times. The chain uses TRBV6-1 and TRBJ1-4; maybe TRBD1 (5 bases). This CDR3 region has 16 residues. Germline CDR1 is MNHNS and CDR2 is SASEGT. V was clipped by 5 bases and J by 3 bases, with 16 bases between them. The CDR3 here is CASSPPGQGPNEKLFF. The CDR3 nucleotides are TGTGCCAGCAGTCCTCCCGGTCAGGGTCCTAATGAAAAACTGTTTTTT.

This clonotype showed up many times. The V call is TRBV5-1, the J call TRBJ2-7; 10 bases map to TRBD1. The CDR3 has 17 amino acids. In germline, CDR1 is SGHRS, CDR2 YFSETQ. With V trimmed by 5 bases and J by 0 bases, 11 bases remained unmatched. CDR3 loop: CASRPGQGFYDSYEQYF. DNA of the CDR3: TGCGCCAGCAGGCCGGGACAGGGGTTCTATGACTCCTACGAGCAGTACTTC.

The chain uses TRBV7-6 and TRBJ2-2; D is unclear. The CDR3 totals 12 residues. Germline V lookup: CDR1 SGHVS, CDR2 FNYEAQ. The ends were cut back, 5 bases at V and 7 bases at J, with 8 bases in the middle. CDR3 bases: TGTGCCAGCAGCGTGGAAATCGGGGAGCTGTTTTTT. Protein product: CASSVEIGELFF.

The chain has TRBV29-1 and TRBJ2-3; D perhaps matches TRBD1 (6 bases). CDR3 size: 13 residues. CDR1 and CDR2 (germline): SQVTM, ANQGSEA. The V end was cut by 7 bases, the J end by 2 bases, with 13 bases between. DNA for the CDR3: TGCAGCGCTTTTGGACAGTACACAGATACGCAGTATTTT. Its translation: CSAFGQYTDTQYF.

Of note for this clonotype: A much larger clone sits a single nucleotide away, making a read error possible. The rearrangement links TRBV29-1 to TRBJ1-1; D may be TRBD1 (6 bases). Looked up from germline, CDR1 is SQVTM and CDR2 is ANQGSEA. The CDR3 consists of 12 residues. With 4 bases removed from V and 3 bases from J, the gap between germline ends came to 9 bases. CDR3 bases: TGCAGCGTTGGGGCAGGGGACACTGAAGCTTTCTTT. Translated: CSVGAGDTEAFF.